This entry concerns a single T cell receptor beta chain. Germline V CDR1 and CDR2: GTSNPN, SVGIG (reference sequence). The CDR3 sequence is 17 residues long. The J segment lost 5 bases and the V segment lost 2 bases, leaving 18 bases of the junction unmatched. This record belongs to a study of lymphopenia after photon versus proton radiotherapy. TCRdb keeps only in-frame clones here, not all; method: immunoSEQ multiplex PCR. The repertoire holds 160,000 or so clones, 80% to 90% seen once, with roughly 4.7% in the top ten. The clonotype originates from a man in his fifties or sixties with gastric cancer. Sequencing used peripheral blood, obtained from a patient treated with photon-based radiotherapy. The chain has TRBV30 and TRBJ2-7; 7 bases line up with TRBD1. Written as DNA, the CDR3 is TGTGCCTGGAGTCAAGGCCATTTCTCGCAGGGGGTAAACGAGCAGTACTTC. It translates to CAWSQGHFSQGVNEQYF.